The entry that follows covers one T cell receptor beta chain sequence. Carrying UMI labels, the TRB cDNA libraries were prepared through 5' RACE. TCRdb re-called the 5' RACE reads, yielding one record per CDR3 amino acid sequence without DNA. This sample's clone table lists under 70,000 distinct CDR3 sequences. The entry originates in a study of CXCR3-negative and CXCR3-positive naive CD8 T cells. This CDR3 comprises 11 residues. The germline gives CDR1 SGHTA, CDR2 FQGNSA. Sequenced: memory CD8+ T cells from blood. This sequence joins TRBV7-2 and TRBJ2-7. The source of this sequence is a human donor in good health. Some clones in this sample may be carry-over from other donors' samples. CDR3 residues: CASSPSYEQYF.